What follows describes a single T cell receptor (beta chain). Its antigen is as yet unknown. Clones were read by immunoSEQ multiplex PCR, and TCRdb kept only the in-frame ones, dropping some. Of 30,000 or so clones listed, about 60% are singletons. Cells that had been cultured for roughly eleven days were the source of isolated CD4+ T cells. This sample was included in a study of vaccination effects on CD4 cells after COVID-19. Study overall: Viral peptide pools were used in the ViraFEST assay to expand antigen-specific CD4+ T cells, and sequencing came afterward.

Findings of the study overall: Within healthy vaccinees, only 1 of 255 vaccine-induced clones displayed cross-reactivity with common cold coronaviruses.

The CDR3 runs to 13 residues. V was cut by 6 bases and J by 1 base, with 7 bases left in between. V is TRBV12-3 or TRBV12-4 and J is TRBJ1-5; D gene ambiguous. The receptor's source is a human donor who received a COVID-19 vaccine. Sequencing used CD4+ T cells from PBMCs cultured without peptide, obtained before COVID-19 vaccination. CDR3 sequence (DNA): TGTGCCAGCAGCCTTAAAAGCAATCAGCCCCAGCATTTT. The encoded protein is CASSLKSNQPQHF.